This TCR beta chain originates from a study of T-cell memory formation after mild COVID-19. As for the study in general: Largely, the TCR clusters proved donor specific. Study-wide results and limits: Several responding clones turned up in pre-infection memory, indicating that cross-reactive memory may have taken part. Clones that contracted from day 15 to 85 were balanced CD4/CD8, while later expanders leaned CD4+.

This clonotype was counted between two and nine times. Its antigen is undetermined. Researchers used 5'RACE with constant-segment primers to make TCR alpha and TCR beta cDNA libraries that carry sample barcodes and UMIs. TCRdb itself ran the 5' RACE reads through MiXCR, one entry per CDR3 protein. The sample has around 510,000 distinct CDR3 sequences, less than 25% seen once. CDR1 and CDR2 (germline): SGHVT, SQSDAQ. The CDR3 length is 14 residues. J gave up 3 bases and V 5 bases, and 4 bases lay outside the gene matches. This chain uses TRBV7-4 with TRBJ2-3; TRBD1 matches 8 bases. What was sequenced was PBMCs or a T cell subset sorted from them (not recorded which). This clonotype was obtained from an adult woman who had mild COVID-19 (a few samples of this study predate the infection). Cell type and time point are not known. The CDR3 spells CASSHRQGTDTQYF. The CDR3, as DNA: TGTGCCAGCAGCCATCGACAGGGGACAGATACGCAGTATTTT.